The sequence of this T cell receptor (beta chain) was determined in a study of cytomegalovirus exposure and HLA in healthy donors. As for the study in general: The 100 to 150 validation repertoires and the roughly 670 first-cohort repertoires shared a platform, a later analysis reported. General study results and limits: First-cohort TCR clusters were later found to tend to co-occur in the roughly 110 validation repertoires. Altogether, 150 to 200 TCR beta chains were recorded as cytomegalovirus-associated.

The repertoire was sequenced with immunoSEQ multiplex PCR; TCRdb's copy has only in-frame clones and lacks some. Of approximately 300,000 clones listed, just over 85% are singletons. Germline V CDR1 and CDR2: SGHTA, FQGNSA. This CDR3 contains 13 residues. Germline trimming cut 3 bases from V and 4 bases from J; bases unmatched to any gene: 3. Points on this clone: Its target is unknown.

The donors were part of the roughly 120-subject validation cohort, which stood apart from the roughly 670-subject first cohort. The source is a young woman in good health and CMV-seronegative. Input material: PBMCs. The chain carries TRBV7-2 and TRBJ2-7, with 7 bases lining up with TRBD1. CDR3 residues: CASSFDRVYEQYF. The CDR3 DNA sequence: TGTGCCAGCAGCTTCGACAGGGTTTACGAGCAGTACTTC.